This T cell receptor (beta chain) was recovered during a study of Ad26.COV2.S vaccination and SARS-CoV-2 variants. V gave up 2 bases and J gave up 5 bases, with 17 bases separating them. The germline V gene has CDR1 SGHTS and CDR2 YDEGEE. The CDR3 is 17 amino acids. The repertoire was sequenced with immunoSEQ multiplex PCR; TCRdb's copy has only in-frame clones and lacks some. Here the sample spans roughly 460,000 clones, 89% being singletons. The sample's treatment: roughly 19 received Ad26.COV2.S at low or high dose, single or two shots; roughly five received placebo; per-sample allocation not given. At day 63 after the first vaccine or placebo injection, samples were drawn. The administered vaccine (an Ad26 vector) expressed Wuhan-strain SARS-CoV-2 spike.

The clonotype was recovered from a person aged 18-60 years who received the Ad26.COV2.S COVID-19 vaccine or a placebo. The V call is TRBV5-8, the J call TRBJ1-6; a weak D match, TRBD1 (6 bases). The specimen comprised peripheral blood, sampled in a trial of Ad26.COV2.S vaccine versus placebo. In nucleotides, the CDR3 is TGTGCCAGCAGCTTTAGAGGGGGAATCAGGGATAATTCACCCCTCCACTTT. The encoded protein is CASSFRGGIRDNSPLHF.